The rows below give T cell receptor beta chains drawn from one sample of a study of T cell repertoires in cytomegalovirus infection. Their specific antigens are unknown. One entry per CDR3 protein results from TCRdb running MiXCR on the reads. The table lists 310,000 or so distinct CDR3 sequences, 20% to 30% of them singletons. Here the sequenced sample was cultured PBMCs, taken from culture after CMV antigen stimulation. The receptors shown here come from a human donor in good health (CMV status not recorded). Some clones in this sample may be carry-over from other donors' samples. The CDR3 runs from the conserved cysteine through the conserved F or W. A D gene is named only where the DNA matches it firmly. Size is omitted from some rows. Given values are once, few, many or a class for expanded clones.

many	TRBV6-2/TRBV6-3	TRBJ2-7	TRBD2	CASRGGGSSYEQYF	TGTGCCAGCAGGGGAGGCGGGAGTTCCTACGAGCAGTACTTC
NA	TRBV4-1	TRBJ1-2	NA	CASSQEKGQVYGYTF	TGCGCCAGCAGCCAAGAGAAAGGCCAGGTCTATGGCTACACCTTC
many	TRBV7-2	TRBJ1-1	NA	CASSLGPGMNTEAFF	TGTGCCAGCAGCTTAGGCCCGGGAATGAACACTGAAGCTTTCTTT
many	TRBV7-2	TRBJ2-2	NA	CASSLWYIETGELFF	TGTGCCAGCAGCCTTTGGTATATAGAGACCGGGGAGCTGTTTTTT
NA	TRBV20-1	TRBJ2-7	TRBD2	CSASSGLAGHEQYF	TGCAGTGCTAGTAGCGGACTAGCGGGTCACGAGCAGTACTTC
NA	TRBV27	TRBJ2-3	NA	CASSLFSLAGMDTQYF	TGTGCCAGCAGTTTATTCTCGCTAGCAGGGATGGATACGCAGTATTTT
NA	TRBV11-2	TRBJ1-2	NA	CASSPQGIGGRGYTF	TGTGCCAGCAGCCCGCAGGGAATAGGGGGTCGTGGCTACACCTTC
many	TRBV10-2	TRBJ1-2	NA	CASRATTGGSHYGYTF	TGCGCCAGCCGAGCCACGACAGGTGGGTCGCACTATGGCTACACCTTC
NA	TRBV19	TRBJ1-5	NA	CASSIYGPFQPQHF	TGTGCCAGTAGTATTTACGGGCCCTTCCAGCCCCAGCATTTT
NA	TRBV30	TRBJ1-3	NA	CAWQFSGNTIYF	TGTGCCTGGCAGTTCTCTGGAAACACCATATATTTT
NA	TRBV12-3/TRBV12-4	TRBJ1-3	TRBD1	CASSPGTGTIGGNTIYF	TGTGCCAGCAGTCCCGGGACAGGGACGATAGGTGGAAACACCATATATTTT
few	TRBV24-1	TRBJ2-3	TRBD1	CATSDIGRGNTDTQYF	TGTGCCACCAGTGATATCGGCAGGGGGAACACAGATACGCAGTATTTT
NA	TRBV5-6	TRBJ2-7	TRBD1	CASSETGGYYEQYF	TGTGCCAGCAGCGAGACAGGGGGATACTACGAGCAGTACTTC
few	TRBV6-1	TRBJ2-1	TRBD2	CASSNSGGSRYNEQFF	TGTGCCAGCAGCAATAGCGGGGGCAGTCGATACAATGAGCAGTTCTTC
many	TRBV7-2	TRBJ2-1	NA	CASSLDLKGEQFF	TGTGCCAGCAGCTTAGATCTCAAGGGTGAGCAGTTCTTC
NA	TRBV6-6	TRBJ2-5	NA	CASTEGASSQETQYF	TGTGCCAGCACCGAAGGGGCTAGCAGCCAAGAGACCCAGTACTTC
NA	TRBV7-2	TRBJ2-3	NA	CASSLVGILTDTQYF	TGTGCCAGCAGTCTAGTAGGGATACTCACAGATACGCAGTATTTT
few	TRBV7-2	TRBJ1-2	NA	CASSQSRVFGYGYTF	TGTGCCAGCAGCCAAAGTCGGGTCTTCGGCTATGGCTACACCTTC
NA	TRBV20-1	TRBJ2-7	NA	CSASLGGGDEQYF	TGCAGTGCTAGTCTGGGGGGAGGAGACGAGCAGTACTTC
many	TRBV19	TRBJ2-1	NA	CASMGGPASWGNEQFF	TGTGCCAGTATGGGTGGTCCAGCTTCATGGGGGAATGAGCAGTTCTTC
few	TRBV6-1	TRBJ1-3	NA	CASRDPGNTIYF	TGTGCCAGCAGGGATCCAGGAAACACCATATATTTT
NA	TRBV30	TRBJ1-6	NA	CAWRGLGANSPLHF	TGTGCCTGGAGGGGACTGGGGGCTAATTCACCCCTCCACTTT
NA	TRBV7-6	TRBJ1-1	NA	CASDTEAFF	TGTGCCAGTGACACTGAAGCTTTCTTT
few	TRBV27	TRBJ2-7	NA	CASMRGINYEQYF	TGTGCCAGCATGCGCGGGATTAACTACGAGCAGTACTTC